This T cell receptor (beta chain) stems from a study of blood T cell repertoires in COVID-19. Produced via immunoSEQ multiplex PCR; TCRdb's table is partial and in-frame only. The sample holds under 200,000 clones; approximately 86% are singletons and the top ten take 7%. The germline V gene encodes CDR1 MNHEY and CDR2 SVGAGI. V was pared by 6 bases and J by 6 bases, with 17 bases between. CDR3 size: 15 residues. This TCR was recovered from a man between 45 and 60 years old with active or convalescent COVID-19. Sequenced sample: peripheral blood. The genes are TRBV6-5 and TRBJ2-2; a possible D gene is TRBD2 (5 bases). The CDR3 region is CASRIAGGFSGELFF. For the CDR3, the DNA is TGTGCCAGCAGGATAGCAGGAGGATTCTCCGGGGAGCTGTTTTTT.